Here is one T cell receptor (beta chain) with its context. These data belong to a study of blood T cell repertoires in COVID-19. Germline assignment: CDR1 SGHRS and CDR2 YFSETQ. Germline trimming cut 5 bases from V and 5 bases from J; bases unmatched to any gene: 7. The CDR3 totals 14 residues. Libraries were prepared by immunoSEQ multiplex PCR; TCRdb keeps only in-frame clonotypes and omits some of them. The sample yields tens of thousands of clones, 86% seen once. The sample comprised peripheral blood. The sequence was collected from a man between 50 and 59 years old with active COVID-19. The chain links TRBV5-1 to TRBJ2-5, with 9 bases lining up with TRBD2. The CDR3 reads CASRGSGGYETQYF. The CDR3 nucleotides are TGCGCCAGCAGGGGTAGCGGGGGTTATGAGACCCAGTACTTC.